This T cell receptor (beta chain) originates from a study of shared T cell receptors in the human thymus. Germline CDR1 is MNHNS and CDR2 is SASEGT. Deletions cut 8 bases from V and 4 bases from J, with 15 bases between. The CDR3 is made up of 14 amino acids. Generated by immunoSEQ multiplex PCR, the TCRdb table keeps only in-frame clones and is missing some. The table includes around 730,000 clones, roughly 88% detected once. This sample also appeared in a second study, on human thymus T cells. As that report states: What appeared biased in thymic and blood repertoires was the usage of V and J genes.

This chain uses TRBV6-1 with TRBJ1-3; the D gene is possibly TRBD1 (5 bases). The sequence was collected from a girl under two years old with a congenital heart defect. Sample: thymocytes. The CDR3 nucleotides are TGTGCCAGCGAGCGGGGAGGGGCAGGAAACACCATATATTTT. Translated, it gives CASERGGAGNTIYF.